Presented here are 26 T cell receptor beta chains from one specimen sequenced in a study of control samples from healthy donors and cancer patients. TCRdb's table, derived via immunoSEQ multiplex PCR, lists solely in-frame clones and lacks some. The table lists approximately 97,000 clones, around 81% of them singletons, with approximately 20% in the top ten. The sample comprised blood. The receptors here all came from a man aged 25 to 45 in good health.

This clone showed up just once. The genes are TRBV7-3 and TRBJ2-1, with D possibly called TRBD1 or TRBD2 (6 bases each). Germline V gene data show CDR1 as SGHTA and CDR2 as FQGTGA. CDR3 length: 14 residues. Trimming left V 5 bases short and J 5 bases short, with 13 bases between. This CDR3 reads CASSPGASNNEQFF. CDR3 in DNA: TGTGCCAGCAGCCCGGGGGCGTCCAACAATGAGCAGTTCTTC.

This clone was seen once. This chain uses TRBV12-5 with TRBJ2-7; 13 nucleotides agree with TRBD2. This CDR3 comprises 14 residues. V lost 7 bases and J lost 4; bases outside the gene matches: 4. In germline, CDR1 is LGHNT, CDR2 FRNRAP. The CDR3 nucleotides read TGTGCTAGTGCCCGGACTAGCGGGGGATACGAGCAGTACTTC. It translates to CASARTSGGYEQYF. Full variable domain (remainder filled in from reference TRBV12-5 and TRBJ2-7): DARVTQTPRHKVTEMGQEVTMRCQPILGHNTVFWYRQTMMQGLELLAYFRNRAPLDDSGMPKDRFSAEMPDATLATLKIQPSEPRDSAVYFCASARTSGGYEQYFGPGTRLTVT.

The chain combines TRBV30 with TRBJ1-3; 8 nucleotides align to TRBD1. Trimming cost V 4 bases and J 2 bases; bases outside gene matches: 10. Germline lookup yields CDR1 GTSNPN and CDR2 SVGIG (reference sequence). There are 16 residues in the CDR3. CDR3 loop: CAWNGPRTGTGNTIYF. CDR3 in DNA: TGTGCCTGGAACGGGCCCCGGACAGGGACTGGAAACACCATATATTTT.

The chain couples TRBV5-1 to TRBJ1-3; possible D gene TRBD1, 6 bases. Trimming took 2 bases from V and 2 from J, leaving 14 bases between them. The CDR3 has 16 amino acids. Germline V CDR1 and CDR2: SGHRS, YFSETQ. CDR3 sequence (DNA): TGCGCCAGCAGCTTACATCGGGGGGCAACTGGAAACACCATATATTTT. Its translation: CASSLHRGATGNTIYF.

The chain has TRBV7-9 and TRBJ1-1; D is ambiguous. This CDR3 contains 14 residues. Germline V gives CDR1 SEHNR, CDR2 FQNEAQ (reference sequence). Trimming left V 5 bases short and J 7 bases short, with 17 bases between. The CDR3 DNA sequence: TGTGCCAGCAGCCCTGGTGGAAGGAGACATGAAGCTTTCTTT. It specifies CASSPGGRRHEAFF.

The J gene is TRBJ2-5, the V gene TRBV7-8, with D unresolved. V dropped 7 bases and J dropped 4 bases, with 16 bases sitting between them. Germline CDR1 is SGHVS and CDR2 is FQNEAQ. The CDR3 runs 14 residues. The CDR3 is CASKRVDTGETQYF. CDR3 in DNA: TGTGCCAGCAAACGGGTGGATACGGGAGAGACCCAGTACTTC. The whole variable domain, filled in from reference TRBV7-8 and TRBJ2-5, reads GAGVSQSPRYKVAKRGQDVALRCDPISGHVSLFWYQQALGQGPEFLTYFQNEAQLDKSGLPSDRFFAERPEGSVSTLKIQRTQQEDSAVYLCASKRVDTGETQYFGPGTRLLVL.

V and J are TRBV30 and TRBJ1-3, with a tentative D call TRBD1 (6 bases). Trimming cost V 0 bases and J 0 bases, with 15 bases left between them. The CDR3 extends over 17 amino acids. Germline loops: CDR1 GTSNPN, CDR2 SVGIG (reference sequence). As DNA, the CDR3 is TGTGCCTGGAGTGTCGCGGGACACCCGAGCTCTGGAAACACCATATATTTT. Translation gives CAWSVAGHPSSGNTIYF. Supplemented by reference TRBV30 and TRBJ1-3, the full variable domain reads SQTIHQWPATLVQPVGSPLSLECTVEGTSNPNLYWYRQAAGRGLQLLFYSVGIGQISSEVPQNLSASRPQDRQFILSSKKLLLSDSGFYLCAWSVAGHPSSGNTIYFGEGSWLTVV.

The J gene is TRBJ1-5, the V gene TRBV28; no clear D gene. Germline V lookup: CDR1 MDHEN, CDR2 SYDVKM. Deletions cut 2 bases from V and 4 bases from J, with 9 bases between. This CDR3 has 14 amino acids. The CDR3 here is CASSLHGSNQPQHF. The CDR3 coding sequence is TGTGCCAGCAGTTTACACGGATCGAATCAGCCCCAGCATTTT. Full variable domain (remainder filled in from reference TRBV28 and TRBJ1-5): DVKVTQSSRYLVKRTGEKVFLECVQDMDHENMFWYRQDPGLGLRLIYFSYDVKMKEKGDIPEGYSVSREKKERFSLILESASTNQTSMYLCASSLHGSNQPQHFGDGTRLSIL.

About this clone: Other DNA sequences in this sample translate to the same CDR3. This rearrangement joins TRBV5-1 to TRBJ2-3; no definite D call. Germline CDR1 SGHRS, CDR2 YFSETQ. V was trimmed by 0 bases and J by 6 bases, leaving 5 bases between them. The CDR3 sequence is 12 residues long. As DNA, the CDR3 is TGCGCCAGCAGCTTGGGTGGGGATACGCAGTATTTT. This sequence encodes CASSLGGDTQYF.

The genes are TRBV3-1 (or the pseudogene TRBV3-2) and TRBJ2-2; D remains unclear. In germline, CDR1 is LGHDT, CDR2 YNNKEL (reference sequence). V lost 0 bases and J 4 bases, leaving 3 bases between the germline ends. The CDR3 consists of 13 residues. CDR3 in amino acids: CASSQESTGELFF. DNA of the CDR3: TGTGCCAGCAGCCAAGAGAGCACCGGGGAGCTGTTTTTT.

This clone has only one observation. The chain joins TRBV19 to TRBJ1-5, with D uncertain. This CDR3 has 18 residues. Trimming stripped 6 bases from V and 0 bases from J, with 21 bases between. The germline V gene encodes CDR1 LNHDA and CDR2 SQIVND (reference sequence). This CDR3 is CASRGIATTRTSNQPQHF. The DNA of the CDR3 is TGTGCCAGTAGGGGGATTGCCACAACCCGCACTAGCAATCAGCCCCAGCATTTT.

The V call is TRBV18, the J call TRBJ2-1, with 8 bases lining up with TRBD2. Germline CDR1 reads KGHSH; CDR2 reads LQKENI. The CDR3 has 18 amino acids. The V segment lost 1 base and the J segment 1 base; nucleotides outside the gene matches: 9. CDR3 region: CASSPLRGGLGSYNEQFF. The CDR3 DNA follows: TGTGCCAGCTCACCACTTCGCGGGGGGCTAGGGTCCTACAATGAGCAGTTCTTC.

The V gene is TRBV7-3, the J gene TRBJ1-6; perhaps TRBD1 as D (6 bases). Germline CDR1 is SGHTA and CDR2 is FQGTGA. This CDR3 comprises 15 residues. The V gene lost 2 bases and the J gene lost 8 bases, with 13 bases spanning the gap. The CDR3 DNA follows: TGTGCCAGCAGCTTATCAGGGGAATATGATTCACCCCTCCACTTT. Protein: CASSLSGEYDSPLHF.

The gene calls are TRBV7-2 and TRBJ2-7, with D possibly being TRBD1 (6 bases). There are 15 residues in the CDR3. With 6 bases removed from V and 3 bases from J, the gap between germline ends came to 18 bases. CDR1 SGHTA and CDR2 FQGNSA come from the germline V gene. The CDR3 spells CASSSALGRGYEQYF. CDR3 DNA sequence: TGTGCCAGCAGTTCTGCCTTGGGCAGGGGCTACGAGCAGTACTTC.

This sequence joins TRBV5-6 and TRBJ2-7; 7 bases match TRBD1. Germline CDR1 SGHDT, CDR2 YYEEEE. V lost 4 bases and J lost 2; bases outside the gene matches: 9. The CDR3 covers 15 residues. For the CDR3, the DNA is TGTGCCAGCAGCCCGGATCAGGGGGAACCCTACGAGCAGTACTTC. This sequence encodes CASSPDQGEPYEQYF.

This clone was counted between two and nine times. The V and J genes are TRBV7-3 and TRBJ2-5; possibly TRBD1 for D (6 bases). Germline V gene sequence: CDR1 SGHTA, CDR2 FQGTGA. The CDR3 totals 15 residues. With 5 bases removed from V and 5 bases from J, the gap between germline ends came to 18 bases. The CDR3 bases are TGTGCCAGCAGCCCCGGGACAATCAAATCGGAGACCCAGTACTTC. Translation: CASSPGTIKSETQYF.

The chain carries TRBV5-1 and TRBJ1-4; unclear D gene. V was cut by 0 bases and J by 0 bases, with 9 bases left in between. Looked up from germline, CDR1 is SGHRS and CDR2 is YFSETQ. The CDR3 is 16 residues long. The CDR3 here is CASSLGPVATNEKLFF. DNA of the CDR3: TGCGCCAGCAGCTTGGGGCCGGTTGCAACTAATGAAAAACTGTTTTTT.

The chain joins TRBV3-1 (or the pseudogene TRBV3-2) to TRBJ2-7; 8 bases align to TRBD2. Germline lookup yields CDR1 LGHDT and CDR2 YNNKEL (reference sequence). CDR3 length: 14 residues. V shed 4 bases and J 7 bases; nucleotides not matched to a gene: 9. CDR3 amino acids: CASSLPSGGGEQYF. In DNA form, the CDR3 reads TGTGCCAGCAGCCTCCCGAGCGGGGGTGGGGAGCAGTACTTC.

The chain couples TRBV28 to TRBJ1-1, with TRBD1 identical over 8 bases. V lost 5 bases, J lost 1 base, and 3 bases stayed unmatched. CDR1 and CDR2 from the germline V gene are MDHEN and SYDVKM. The CDR3 covers 14 residues. The DNA for the CDR3 is TGTGCCAGCAGTCAAACAGGGGGGAACACTGAAGCTTTCTTT. Protein product: CASSQTGGNTEAFF.

The V call is TRBV7-2, the J call TRBJ1-2; D remains ambiguous. The CDR3 length is 15 residues. The germline V and J ends were trimmed by 1 base and 5 bases, with 14 bases remaining between them. In germline, CDR1 is SGHTA, CDR2 FQGNSA. The CDR3 nucleotides read TGTGCCAGCAGCTTAGATCTGGGAAGGGCATATGGCTACACCTTC. Translating it yields CASSLDLGRAYGYTF.

The V and J genes are TRBV7-2 and TRBJ1-2, with D maybe TRBD1 (5 bases). The germline V gene has CDR1 SGHTA and CDR2 FQGNSA. This CDR3 has 14 residues. V was pared by 5 bases and J by 5 bases, with 15 bases between. CDR3 sequence: CASSPRGALYGYTF. The CDR3 bases are TGTGCCAGCAGCCCCCGCGGGGCCCTATATGGCTACACCTTC.

The chain employs TRBV9 and TRBJ2-3; 8 positions agree with TRBD1. Germline CDR1 is SGDLS and CDR2 is YYNGEE. The V segment lost 3 bases and the J segment 1 base; nucleotides outside the gene matches: 7. The CDR3 has 16 amino acids. Here the CDR3 DNA reads TGTGCCAGCAGCGCCGGACAGGGTGTGGGCACAGATACGCAGTATTTT. It is translated as CASSAGQGVGTDTQYF.

This clone has just a few counts. The chain is built from TRBV2 and TRBJ2-7; D unclear. This CDR3 contains 12 residues. The V gene's germline CDR1 is SNHLY and CDR2 FYNNEI. Trimming left V 5 bases short and J 0 bases short, with 5 bases between. CDR3 nucleotide sequence: TGTGCCAGCAGTCGTATCTCCTACGAGCAGTACTTC. This encodes CASSRISYEQYF.

The J gene is TRBJ1-1, the V gene TRBV6-6; perhaps TRBD1 as D (5 bases). With 6 bases removed from V and 1 base from J, the gap between germline ends came to 9 bases. CDR1 is MNHNY, CDR2 SVGAGI, per germline (reference sequence). The CDR3 is 13 residues long. Written as DNA, the CDR3 is TGTGCCAGCAGGTTAACAGGGAACACTGAAGCTTTCTTT. Translation: CASRLTGNTEAFF.

This clone is medium-sized. V gene TRBV6-5 combines with J gene TRBJ1-1; the match to TRBD1 covers 7 bases. From germline, CDR1 is MNHEY and CDR2 SVGAGI. The CDR3 contains 14 residues. The trim removed 7 bases at V and 3 bases at J, leaving 8 bases unmatched. This CDR3 is CASNRQGRDTEAFF. CDR3 sequence (DNA): TGTGCCAGCAACAGACAGGGACGGGACACTGAAGCTTTCTTT.

V and J are TRBV5-1 and TRBJ2-1, with a weak D call TRBD2 (7 bases). Deletions cut 4 bases from V and 4 bases from J, with 15 bases between. This CDR3 is built from 15 residues. From germline, CDR1 is SGHRS and CDR2 YFSETQ. DNA of the CDR3: TGCGCCAGCAGCCACTCGGGGGGCCAGTACAATGAGCAGTTCTTC. This codes for CASSHSGGQYNEQFF.